Reported below is one T cell receptor beta chain. Its target is unknown. This sample was included in a study of identical twins. Per the germline V gene, CDR1 is MNHNS and CDR2 is SASEGT. Germline trimming cut 6 bases from V and 1 base from J; bases unmatched to any gene: 6. CDR3 length equals 15 residues. Unique molecular identifiers were in the cDNA, with template-switch universal primer binding. TCRdb re-called the 5' RACE reads with MiXCR, one entry per CDR3 protein. This sample has around 290,000 distinct CDR3 sequences, with roughly 10% found just once. Overall study results and limits: Memory repertoires lacked the insertion deficit that abundant cord blood beta clonotypes showed. Researchers caution that invariant MAIT and iNKT cells could partly confound zero-insertion analyses. Twins showed weaker excess sharing in their beta out-of-frame sequences.

These records were also assigned to another study, of yellow fever vaccine responses in identical twins.

The receptor comes from a woman aged 18 to 35 in good health. The chain links TRBV6-1 to TRBJ2-7; 10 bases map to TRBD2. Sample: CD8+ T cells sorted from blood. In DNA, the CDR3 is TGTGCCAGCAGGCCCACTAGCGGGGTTTCCTACGAGCAGTACTTC. It encodes CASRPTSGVSYEQYF.